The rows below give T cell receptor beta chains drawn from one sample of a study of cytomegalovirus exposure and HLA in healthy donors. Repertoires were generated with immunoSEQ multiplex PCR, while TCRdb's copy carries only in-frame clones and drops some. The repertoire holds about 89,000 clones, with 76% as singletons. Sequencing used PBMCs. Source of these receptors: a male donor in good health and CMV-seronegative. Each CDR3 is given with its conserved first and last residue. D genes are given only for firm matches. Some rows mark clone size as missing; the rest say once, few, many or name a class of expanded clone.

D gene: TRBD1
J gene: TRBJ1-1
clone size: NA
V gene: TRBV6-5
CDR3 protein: CASNDRAHPGAFF
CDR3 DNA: TGTGCCAGCAATGACAGGGCCCACCCGGGGGCTTTCTTT

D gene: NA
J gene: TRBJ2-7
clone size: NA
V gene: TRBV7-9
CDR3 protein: CASGLRGSTYEQYF
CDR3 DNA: TGTGCCAGTGGTTTGCGGGGCTCAACCTACGAGCAGTACTTC

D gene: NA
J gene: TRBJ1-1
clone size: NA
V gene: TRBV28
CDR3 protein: CASSLGEAEAFF
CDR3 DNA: TGTGCCAGCAGTTTAGGAGAGGCTGAAGCTTTCTTT

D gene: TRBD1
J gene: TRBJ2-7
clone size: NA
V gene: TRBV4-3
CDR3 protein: CASSQEMGQGYEQYF
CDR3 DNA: TGCGCCAGCAGCCAAGAAATGGGACAGGGTTACGAGCAGTACTTC

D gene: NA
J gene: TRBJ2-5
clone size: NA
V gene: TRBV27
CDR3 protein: CASRLRGRRYQETQYF
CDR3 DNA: TGTGCCAGCAGACTTCGAGGCCGCCGGTACCAAGAGACCCAGTACTTC

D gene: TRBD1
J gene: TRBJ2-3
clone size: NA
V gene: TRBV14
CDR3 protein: CASSQQTGTGVRNTQYF
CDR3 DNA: TGTGCCAGCAGTCAGCAAACCGGGACAGGGGTTAGAAATACGCAGTATTTT

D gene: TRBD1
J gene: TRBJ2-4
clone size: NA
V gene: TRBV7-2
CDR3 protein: CASSRGQAVQYF
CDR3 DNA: TGTGCCAGCAGCAGGGGACAGGCCGTTCAGTACTTC

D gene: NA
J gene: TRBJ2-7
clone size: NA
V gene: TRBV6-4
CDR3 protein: CASSDRGAGPYEQYF
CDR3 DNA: TGTGCCAGCAGTGACCGGGGGGCAGGGCCCTACGAGCAGTACTTC

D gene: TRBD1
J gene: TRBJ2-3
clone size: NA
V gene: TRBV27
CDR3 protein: CASSFGTGTDTQYF
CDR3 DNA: TGTGCCAGCAGTTTCGGGACAGGCACAGATACGCAGTATTTT

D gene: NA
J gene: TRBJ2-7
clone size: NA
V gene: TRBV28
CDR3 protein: CASKPEGNSYEQYF
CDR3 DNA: TGTGCCAGCAAACCGGAGGGCAACTCCTACGAGCAGTACTTC

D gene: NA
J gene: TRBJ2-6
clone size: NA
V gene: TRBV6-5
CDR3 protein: CASSVTGTYLTF
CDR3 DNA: TGTGCCAGCAGCGTTACAGGGACCTACCTGACTTTC

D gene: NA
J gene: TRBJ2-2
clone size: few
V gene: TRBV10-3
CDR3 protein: CAISDPVAVNTGELFF
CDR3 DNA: TGTGCCATCAGTGATCCGGTAGCGGTCAACACCGGGGAGCTGTTTTTT

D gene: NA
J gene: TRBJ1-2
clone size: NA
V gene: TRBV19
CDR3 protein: CASSNPLGLNYGYTF
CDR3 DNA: TGTGCCAGTAGCAACCCCCTAGGTCTTAACTATGGCTACACCTTC

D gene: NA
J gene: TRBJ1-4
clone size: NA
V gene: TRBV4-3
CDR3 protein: CASSQGIRWRLPPNEKLFF
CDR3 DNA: TGCGCCAGCAGCCAAGGAATACGATGGCGGCTACCTCCGAATGAAAAACTGTTTTTT

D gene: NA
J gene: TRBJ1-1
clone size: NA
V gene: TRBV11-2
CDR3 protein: CASSLGNAEAFF
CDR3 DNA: TGTGCCAGCAGCTTAGGTAATGCTGAAGCTTTCTTT

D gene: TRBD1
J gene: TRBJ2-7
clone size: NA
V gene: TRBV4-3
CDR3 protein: CASSQEGGQGYEQYF
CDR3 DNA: TGCGCCAGCAGCCAAGAGGGAGGACAGGGGTACGAGCAGTACTTC

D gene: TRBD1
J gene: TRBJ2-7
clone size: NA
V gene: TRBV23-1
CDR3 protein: CASSQPRIPGQGTYEQYF
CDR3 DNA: TGCGCCAGCAGTCAGCCTAGAATACCGGGACAGGGAACCTACGAGCAGTACTTC

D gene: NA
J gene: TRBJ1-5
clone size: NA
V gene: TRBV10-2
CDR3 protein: CASTGAGQPQHF
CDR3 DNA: TGCGCCAGCACGGGTGCCGGTCAGCCCCAGCATTTT

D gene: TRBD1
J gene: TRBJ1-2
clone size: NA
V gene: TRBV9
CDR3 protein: CASSVDGTGVESYGYTF
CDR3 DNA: TGTGCCAGCAGCGTAGACGGGACAGGGGTCGAGTCCTATGGCTACACCTTC

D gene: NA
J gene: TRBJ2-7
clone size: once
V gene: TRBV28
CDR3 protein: CASSSLRGVSLSYEQYF
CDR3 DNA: TGTGCCAGCAGTTCCCTCAGGGGCGTCTCCCTCTCCTACGAGCAGTACTTC

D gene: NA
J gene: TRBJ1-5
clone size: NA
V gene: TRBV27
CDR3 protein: CASSFVGPGEPQHF
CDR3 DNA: TGTGCCAGCAGTTTCGTAGGGCCCGGGGAGCCCCAGCATTTT

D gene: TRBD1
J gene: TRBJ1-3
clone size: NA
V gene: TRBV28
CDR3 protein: CASSWDREYGNTIYF
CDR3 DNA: TGTGCCAGCAGTTGGGACAGGGAATATGGAAACACCATATATTTT

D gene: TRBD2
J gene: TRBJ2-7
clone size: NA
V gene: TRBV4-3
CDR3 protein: CASSQEETSGGYEQYF
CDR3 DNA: TGCGCCAGCAGCCAAGAAGAGACTAGCGGCGGATACGAGCAGTACTTC

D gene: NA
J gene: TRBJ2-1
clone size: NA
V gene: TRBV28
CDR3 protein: CASSPSSYNEQFF
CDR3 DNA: TGTGCCAGCTCTCCGAGCTCCTACAATGAGCAGTTCTTC

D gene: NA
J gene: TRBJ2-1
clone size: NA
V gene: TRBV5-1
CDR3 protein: CASSTLPTVLTDLRGNEQFF
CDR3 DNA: TGCGCCAGCAGCACCCTACCCACCGTTCTCACGGACCTAAGGGGCAATGAGCAGTTCTTC

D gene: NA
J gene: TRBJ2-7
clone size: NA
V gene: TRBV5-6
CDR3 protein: CASSSAGAEQYF
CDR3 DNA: TGTGCCAGCAGCTCGGCAGGGGCCGAGCAGTACTTC

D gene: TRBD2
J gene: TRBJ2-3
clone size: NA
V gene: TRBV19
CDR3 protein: CASSPRTSGGRTQYF
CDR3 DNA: TGTGCCAGTAGTCCCCGGACTAGCGGAGGAAGGACGCAGTATTTT

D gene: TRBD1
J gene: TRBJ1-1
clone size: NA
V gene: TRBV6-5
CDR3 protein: CAIHRQGWDTEAFF
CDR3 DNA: TGTGCCATCCACAGACAGGGATGGGACACTGAAGCTTTCTTT

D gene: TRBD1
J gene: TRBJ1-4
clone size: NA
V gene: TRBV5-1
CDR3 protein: CASSLGQGNEKLFF
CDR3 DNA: TGCGCCAGCAGCCTCGGACAGGGTAATGAAAAACTGTTTTTT

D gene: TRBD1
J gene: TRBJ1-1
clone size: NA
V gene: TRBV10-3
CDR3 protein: CAISGTGLNTEAFF
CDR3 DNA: TGTGCCATCAGTGGGACAGGTCTTAACACTGAAGCTTTCTTT

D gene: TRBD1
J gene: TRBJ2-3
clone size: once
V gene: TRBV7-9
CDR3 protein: CASTTTGTHTDTQYF
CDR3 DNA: TGTGCCAGCACCACGACAGGGACCCACACAGATACGCAGTATTTT

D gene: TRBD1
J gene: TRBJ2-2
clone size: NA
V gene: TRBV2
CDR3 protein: CASTPDRDTGELFF
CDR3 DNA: TGTGCCAGCACCCCAGACAGGGACACCGGGGAGCTGTTTTTT

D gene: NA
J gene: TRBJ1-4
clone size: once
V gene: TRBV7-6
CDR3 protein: CASSLGLNEKLFF
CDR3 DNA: TGTGCCAGCAGCTTAGGACTTAATGAAAAACTGTTTTTT

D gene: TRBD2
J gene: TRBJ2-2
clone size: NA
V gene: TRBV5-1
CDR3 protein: CASMDSGSTGELFF
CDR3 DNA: TGCGCCAGCATGGATAGCGGGAGCACCGGGGAGCTGTTTTTT

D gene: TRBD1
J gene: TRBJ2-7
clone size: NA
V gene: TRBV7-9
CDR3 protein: CASSFYFGDREGYEQYF
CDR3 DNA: TGTGCCAGCAGCTTCTATTTCGGGGACAGGGAAGGGTACGAGCAGTACTTC

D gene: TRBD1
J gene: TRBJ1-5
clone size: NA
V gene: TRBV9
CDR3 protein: CASSVQGGYQPQHF
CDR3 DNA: TGTGCCAGCAGCGTACAGGGGGGATATCAGCCCCAGCATTTT

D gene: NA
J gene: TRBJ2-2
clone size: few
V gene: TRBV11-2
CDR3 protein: CASSSPGAHTGELFF
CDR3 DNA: TGTGCCAGCAGCTCCCCAGGGGCGCATACCGGGGAGCTGTTTTTT

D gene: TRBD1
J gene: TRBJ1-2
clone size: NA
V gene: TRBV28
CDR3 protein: CASSHRGNYGYTF
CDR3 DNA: TGTGCCAGCAGCCACAGGGGAAACTATGGCTACACCTTC

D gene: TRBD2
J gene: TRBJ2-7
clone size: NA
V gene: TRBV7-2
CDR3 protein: CASSLGVAGVSYEQYF
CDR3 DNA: TGTGCCAGCAGCTTAGGGGTAGCGGGAGTCTCCTACGAGCAGTACTTC

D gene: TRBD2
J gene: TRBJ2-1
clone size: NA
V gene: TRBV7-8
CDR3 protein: CASSLSSGKAGEQFF
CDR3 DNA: TGTGCCAGCAGCTTATCTAGCGGGAAAGCGGGTGAGCAGTTCTTC

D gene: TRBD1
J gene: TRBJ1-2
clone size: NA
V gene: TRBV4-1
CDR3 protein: CASSQDEGRGTAYGYTF
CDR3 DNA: TGCGCCAGCAGCCAAGATGAGGGCAGGGGGACCGCCTATGGCTACACCTTC

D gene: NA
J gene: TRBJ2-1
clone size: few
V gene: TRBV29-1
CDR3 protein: CSVFRGAGNDEQFF
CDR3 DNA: TGCAGCGTTTTCAGGGGGGCTGGTAATGATGAGCAGTTCTTC

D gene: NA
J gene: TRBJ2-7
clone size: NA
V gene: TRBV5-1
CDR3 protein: CASSLARFRTYEQYF
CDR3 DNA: TGCGCCAGCAGCTTGGCCAGGTTCAGAACCTACGAGCAGTACTTC

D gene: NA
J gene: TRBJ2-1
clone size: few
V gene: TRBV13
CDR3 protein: CASSLGGGAYNEQFF
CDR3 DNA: TGTGCCAGCAGCTTAGGGGGGGGAGCCTACAATGAGCAGTTCTTC

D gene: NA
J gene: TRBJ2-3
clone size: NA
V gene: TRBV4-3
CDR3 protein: CASSQGSSQAPDTQYF
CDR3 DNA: TGCGCCAGCAGCCAAGGGTCTAGCCAGGCACCAGATACGCAGTATTTT

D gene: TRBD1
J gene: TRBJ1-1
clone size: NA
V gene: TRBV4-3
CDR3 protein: CASSQQGADTEAFF
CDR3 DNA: TGCGCCAGCAGCCAACAGGGGGCGGACACTGAAGCTTTCTTT

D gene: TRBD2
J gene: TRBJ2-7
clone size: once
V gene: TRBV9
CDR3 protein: CASSVGAGMNSYEQYF
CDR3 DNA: TGTGCCAGCAGCGTAGGAGCGGGGATGAACTCCTACGAGCAGTACTTC

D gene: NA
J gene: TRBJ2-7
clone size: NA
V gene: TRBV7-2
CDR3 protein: CASSLAFRATYEQYF
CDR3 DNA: TGTGCCAGCAGCTTAGCATTCAGGGCCACCTACGAGCAGTACTTC

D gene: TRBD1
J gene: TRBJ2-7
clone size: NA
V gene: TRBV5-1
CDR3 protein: CASSLAGTGGEEQYF
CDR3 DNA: TGCGCCAGCAGCTTGGCCGGGACAGGGGGCGAAGAGCAGTACTTC

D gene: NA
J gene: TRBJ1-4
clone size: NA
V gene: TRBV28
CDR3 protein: CASSLYGGGIATNEKLFF
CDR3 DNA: TGTGCCAGCAGTTTATATGGTGGAGGGATTGCAACTAATGAAAAACTGTTTTTT

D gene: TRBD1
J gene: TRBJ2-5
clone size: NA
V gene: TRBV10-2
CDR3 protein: CASSPRQGGQETQYF
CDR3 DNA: TGCGCCAGCAGCCCAAGACAGGGGGGCCAAGAGACCCAGTACTTC

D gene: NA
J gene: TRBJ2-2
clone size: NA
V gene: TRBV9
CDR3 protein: CASSVVGGTGGELFF
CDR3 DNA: TGTGCCAGCAGCGTAGTTGGGGGGACGGGCGGGGAGCTGTTTTTT

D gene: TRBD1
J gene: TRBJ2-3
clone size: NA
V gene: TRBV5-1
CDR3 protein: CASSLGQGSDTQYF
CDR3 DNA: TGCGCCAGCAGCTTGGGACAGGGCTCAGATACGCAGTATTTT

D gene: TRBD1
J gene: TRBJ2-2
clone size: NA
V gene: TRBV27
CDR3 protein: CASSPWDRVGTGELFF
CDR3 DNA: TGTGCCAGCAGTCCCTGGGACAGGGTGGGCACCGGGGAGCTGTTTTTT